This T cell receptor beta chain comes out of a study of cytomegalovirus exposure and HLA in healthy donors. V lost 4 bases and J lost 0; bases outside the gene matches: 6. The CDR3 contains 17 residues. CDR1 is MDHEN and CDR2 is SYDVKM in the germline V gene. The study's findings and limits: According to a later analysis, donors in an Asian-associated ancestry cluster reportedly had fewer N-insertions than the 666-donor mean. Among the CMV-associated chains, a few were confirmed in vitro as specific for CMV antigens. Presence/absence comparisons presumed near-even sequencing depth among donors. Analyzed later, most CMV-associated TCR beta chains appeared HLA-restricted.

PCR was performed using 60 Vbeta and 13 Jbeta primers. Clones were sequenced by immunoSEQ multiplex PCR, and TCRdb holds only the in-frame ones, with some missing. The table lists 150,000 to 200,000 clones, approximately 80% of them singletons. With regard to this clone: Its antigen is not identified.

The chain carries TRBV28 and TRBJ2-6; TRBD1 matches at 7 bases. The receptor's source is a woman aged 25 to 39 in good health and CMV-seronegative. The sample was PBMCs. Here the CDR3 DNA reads TGTGCCAGCAGTTGGGCTCGGGACAGCTCTGGGGCCAACGTCCTGACTTTC. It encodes CASSWARDSSGANVLTF.